This TCR beta chain is from a study of CD8+ T cells in alopecia areata. Deletions cut 0 bases from V and 5 bases from J, with 12 bases between. This CDR3 has 14 residues. The germline V gene encodes CDR1 SGHDT and CDR2 YYEEEE. Study results and limitations: Researchers report lesional scalp, most notably alopecia totalis/universalis, outstripped normal scalp in clonality.

Punch biopsies of lesional scalp, plus peripheral blood, were taken from alopecia areata patients. The sequencing template was cDNA reverse transcribed from extracted RNA. The repertoire was sequenced with immunoSEQ multiplex PCR; TCRdb's copy has only in-frame clones and lacks some. Of tens of thousands of clones in the sample, approximately 50% are singletons; the top ten hold 5.5% to 6.5%. A word on this clone: The antigen is undetermined.

V gene TRBV5-6 combines with J gene TRBJ2-7; D gene unclear. Sequenced input: NKG2D-high CD8+ T cells sorted from blood. The sequence was collected from a human donor with alopecia areata. CDR3 in amino acids: CASSLASAVNEQYF. DNA of the CDR3: TGTGCCAGCAGCTTGGCGTCAGCAGTCAACGAGCAGTACTTC.